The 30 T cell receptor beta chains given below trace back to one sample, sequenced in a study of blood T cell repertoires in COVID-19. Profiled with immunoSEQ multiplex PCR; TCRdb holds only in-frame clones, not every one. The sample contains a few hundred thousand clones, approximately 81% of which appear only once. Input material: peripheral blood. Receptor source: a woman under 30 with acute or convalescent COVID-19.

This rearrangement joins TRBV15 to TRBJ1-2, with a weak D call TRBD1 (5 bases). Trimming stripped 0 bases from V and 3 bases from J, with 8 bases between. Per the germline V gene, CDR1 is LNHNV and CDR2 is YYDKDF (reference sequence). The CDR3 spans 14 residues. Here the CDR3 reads CATSRDRRDYGYTF. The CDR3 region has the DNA TGTGCCACCAGCAGAGATCGCAGGGACTATGGCTACACCTTC.

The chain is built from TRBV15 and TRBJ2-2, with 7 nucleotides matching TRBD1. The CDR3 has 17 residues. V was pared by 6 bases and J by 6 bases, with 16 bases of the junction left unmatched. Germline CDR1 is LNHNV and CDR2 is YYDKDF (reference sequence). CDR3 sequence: CATRTTGDETKAGELFF. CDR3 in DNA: TGTGCCACCAGGACCACAGGGGACGAGACTAAGGCCGGGGAGCTGTTTTTT.

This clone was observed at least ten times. The CDR3 is CASNGQDYTQYF. The CDR3 bases are TGTGCCAGCAATGGGCAGGATTATACGCAGTATTTT. The V gene is TRBV2, the J gene TRBJ2-3; D is unclear. The V gene lost 7 bases and the J gene lost 7 bases, with 12 bases spanning the gap. Germline CDR1 and CDR2: SNHLY and FYNNEI. This CDR3 has 12 amino acids.

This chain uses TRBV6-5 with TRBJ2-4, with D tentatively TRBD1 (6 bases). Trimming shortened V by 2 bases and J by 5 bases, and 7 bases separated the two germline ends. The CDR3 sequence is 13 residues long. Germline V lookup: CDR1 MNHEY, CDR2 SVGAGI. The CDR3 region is CASSYGGENIQYF. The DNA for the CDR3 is TGTGCCAGCAGTTACGGGGGCGAAAACATTCAGTACTTC.

The CDR3 DNA is TGTGCCAGCAGTTTCTACGGCCAGGGGGAAGATGGCTACACCTTC. Translating gives CASSFYGQGEDGYTF. The chain uses TRBV27 and TRBJ1-2; 7 bases are a match to TRBD1. Trimming took 3 bases from V and 6 from J; bases not matched to a gene: 10. Per germline, CDR1 MNHEY and CDR2 SMNVEV (reference sequence). The CDR3 runs to 15 residues.

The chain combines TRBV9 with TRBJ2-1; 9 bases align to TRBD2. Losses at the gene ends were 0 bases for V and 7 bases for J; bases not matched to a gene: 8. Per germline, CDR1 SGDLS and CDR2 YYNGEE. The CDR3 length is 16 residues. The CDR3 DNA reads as TGTGCCAGCAGCGTAGACGGGCGGGAGGGCCGTAATGAGCAGTTCTTC. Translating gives CASSVDGREGRNEQFF.

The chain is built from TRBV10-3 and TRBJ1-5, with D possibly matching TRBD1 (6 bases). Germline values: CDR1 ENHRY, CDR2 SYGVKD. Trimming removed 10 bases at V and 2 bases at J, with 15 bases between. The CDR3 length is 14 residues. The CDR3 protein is CATQTGSGNQPQHF. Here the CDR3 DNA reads TGTGCCACCCAAACAGGGTCTGGCAATCAGCCCCAGCATTTT.

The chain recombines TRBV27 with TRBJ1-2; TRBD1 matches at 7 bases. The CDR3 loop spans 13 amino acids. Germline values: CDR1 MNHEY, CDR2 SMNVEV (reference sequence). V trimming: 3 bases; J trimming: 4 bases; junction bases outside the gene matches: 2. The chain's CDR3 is CASSFRDSYGYTF. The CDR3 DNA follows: TGTGCCAGCAGTTTCCGGGACAGCTATGGCTACACCTTC.

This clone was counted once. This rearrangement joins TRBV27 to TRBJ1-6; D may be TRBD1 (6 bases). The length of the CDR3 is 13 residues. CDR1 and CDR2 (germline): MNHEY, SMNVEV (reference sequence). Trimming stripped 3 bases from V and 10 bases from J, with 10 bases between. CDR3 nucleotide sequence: TGTGCCAGCAGTTTGGGGACAACCTCACCCCTCCACTTT. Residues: CASSLGTTSPLHF.

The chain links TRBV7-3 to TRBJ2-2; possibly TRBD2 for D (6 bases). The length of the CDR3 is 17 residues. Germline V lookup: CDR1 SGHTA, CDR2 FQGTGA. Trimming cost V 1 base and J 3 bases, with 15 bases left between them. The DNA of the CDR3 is TGTGCCAGCAGCTTAATTTTCGGGGGAAGTCACACCGGGGAGCTGTTTTTT. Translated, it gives CASSLIFGGSHTGELFF.

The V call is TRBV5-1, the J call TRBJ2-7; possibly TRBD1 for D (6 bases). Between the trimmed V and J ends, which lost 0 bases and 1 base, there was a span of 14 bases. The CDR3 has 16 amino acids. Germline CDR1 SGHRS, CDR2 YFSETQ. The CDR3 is CASSLAQGSSSYEQYF. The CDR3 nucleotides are TGCGCCAGCAGCTTGGCCCAGGGGTCCTCTTCCTACGAGCAGTACTTC.

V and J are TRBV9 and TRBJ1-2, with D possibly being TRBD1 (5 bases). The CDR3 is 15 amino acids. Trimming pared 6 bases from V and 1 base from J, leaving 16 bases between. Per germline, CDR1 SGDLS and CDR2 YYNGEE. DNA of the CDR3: TGTGCCAGCACCCCCCCCGGACACCATAACTATGGCTACACCTTC. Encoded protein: CASTPPGHHNYGYTF.

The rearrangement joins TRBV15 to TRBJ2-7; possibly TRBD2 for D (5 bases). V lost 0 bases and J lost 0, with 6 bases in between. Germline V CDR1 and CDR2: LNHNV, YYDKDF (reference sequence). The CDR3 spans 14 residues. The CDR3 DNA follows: TGTGCCACCAGCAGAGAGAGCGGCTCCTACGAGCAGTACTTC. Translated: CATSRESGSYEQYF.

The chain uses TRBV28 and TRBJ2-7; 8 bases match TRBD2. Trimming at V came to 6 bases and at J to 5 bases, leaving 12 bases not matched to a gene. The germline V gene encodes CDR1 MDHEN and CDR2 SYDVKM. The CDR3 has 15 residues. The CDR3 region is CASSYSGGEKNEQYF. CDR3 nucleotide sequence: TGTGCCAGCAGCTACTCCGGGGGGGAAAAGAACGAGCAGTACTTC.

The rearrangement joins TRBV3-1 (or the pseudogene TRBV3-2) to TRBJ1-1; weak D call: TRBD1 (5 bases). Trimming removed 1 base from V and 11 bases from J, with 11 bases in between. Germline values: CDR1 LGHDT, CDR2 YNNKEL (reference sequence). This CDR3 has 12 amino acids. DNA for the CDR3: TGTGCCAGCAGCCAAGGACAGCCCGAGGCTTTCTTT. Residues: CASSQGQPEAFF.

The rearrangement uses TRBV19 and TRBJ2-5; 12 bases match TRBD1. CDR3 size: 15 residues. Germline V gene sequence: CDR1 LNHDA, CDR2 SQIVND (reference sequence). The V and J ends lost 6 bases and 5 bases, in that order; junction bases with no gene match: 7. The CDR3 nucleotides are TGTGCCAGTAGGGACCGGGACAGGGGGCTGGAGACCCAGTACTTC. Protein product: CASRDRDRGLETQYF.

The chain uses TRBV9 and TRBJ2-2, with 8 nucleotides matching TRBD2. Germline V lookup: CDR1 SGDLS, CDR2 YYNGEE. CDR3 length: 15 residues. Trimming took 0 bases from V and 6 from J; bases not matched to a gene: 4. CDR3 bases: TGTGCCAGCAGCGTAGATGTCGGGAGGGCCGGGGAGCTGTTTTTT. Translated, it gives CASSVDVGRAGELFF.

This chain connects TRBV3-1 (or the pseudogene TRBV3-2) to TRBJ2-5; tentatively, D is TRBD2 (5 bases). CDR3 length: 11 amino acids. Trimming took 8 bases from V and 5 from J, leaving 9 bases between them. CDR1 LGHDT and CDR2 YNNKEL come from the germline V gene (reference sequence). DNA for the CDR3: TGTGCCAGCGAAGCGGCGGAGACCCAGTACTTC. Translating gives CASEAAETQYF.

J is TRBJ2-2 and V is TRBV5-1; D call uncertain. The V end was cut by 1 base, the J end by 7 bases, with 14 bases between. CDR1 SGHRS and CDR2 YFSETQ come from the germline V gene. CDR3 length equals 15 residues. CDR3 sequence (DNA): TGCGCCAGCAGCTTGCTACTTAGTCGAGACGGGGAGCTGTTTTTT. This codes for CASSLLLSRDGELFF.

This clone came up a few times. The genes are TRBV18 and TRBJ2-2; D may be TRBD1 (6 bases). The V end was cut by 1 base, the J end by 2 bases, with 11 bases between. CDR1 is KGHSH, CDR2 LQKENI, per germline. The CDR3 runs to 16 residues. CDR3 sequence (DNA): TGTGCCAGCTCACCACAGGGGACACCAAACACCGGGGAGCTGTTTTTT. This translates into CASSPQGTPNTGELFF.

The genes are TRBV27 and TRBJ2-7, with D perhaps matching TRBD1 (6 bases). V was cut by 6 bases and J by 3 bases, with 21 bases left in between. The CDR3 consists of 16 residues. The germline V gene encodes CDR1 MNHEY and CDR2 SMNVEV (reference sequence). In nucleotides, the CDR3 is TGTGCCAGCAGCCCAATCACAGGGACGGTAGGCTACGAGCAGTACTTC. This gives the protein CASSPITGTVGYEQYF.

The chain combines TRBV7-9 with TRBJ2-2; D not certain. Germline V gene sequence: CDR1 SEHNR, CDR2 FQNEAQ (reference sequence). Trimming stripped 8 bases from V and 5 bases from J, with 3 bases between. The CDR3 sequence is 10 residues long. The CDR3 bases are TGTGCCAGCTCAACCGGGGAGCTGTTTTTT. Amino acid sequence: CASSTGELFF.

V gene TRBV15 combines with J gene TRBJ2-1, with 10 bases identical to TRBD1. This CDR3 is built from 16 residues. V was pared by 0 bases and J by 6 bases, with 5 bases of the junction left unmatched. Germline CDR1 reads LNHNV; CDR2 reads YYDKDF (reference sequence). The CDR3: CATSRDLGQGINEQFF. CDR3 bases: TGTGCCACCAGCAGAGATCTGGGACAGGGGATCAATGAGCAGTTCTTC.

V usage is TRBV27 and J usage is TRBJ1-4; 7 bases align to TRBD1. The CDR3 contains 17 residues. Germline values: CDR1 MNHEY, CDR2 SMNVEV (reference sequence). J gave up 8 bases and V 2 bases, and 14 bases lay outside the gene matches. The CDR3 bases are TGTGCCAGCAGTTTAGGGCCGACAGGGCTATCTCGAGAAAAACTGTTTTTT. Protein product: CASSLGPTGLSREKLFF.

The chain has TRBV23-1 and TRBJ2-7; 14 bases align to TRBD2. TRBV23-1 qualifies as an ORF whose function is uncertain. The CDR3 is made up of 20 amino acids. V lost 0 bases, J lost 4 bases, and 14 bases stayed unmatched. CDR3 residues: CASSQSRGTGLAGEGYEQYF. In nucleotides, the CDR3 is TGCGCCAGCAGTCAATCTCGGGGGACGGGACTAGCGGGAGAGGGGTACGAGCAGTACTTC.

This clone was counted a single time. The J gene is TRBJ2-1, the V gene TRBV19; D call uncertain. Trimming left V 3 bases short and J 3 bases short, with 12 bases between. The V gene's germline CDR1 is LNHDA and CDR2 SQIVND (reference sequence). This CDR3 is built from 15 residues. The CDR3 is CASSIGDSVYNEQFF. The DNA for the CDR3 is TGTGCCAGTAGTATCGGAGACTCGGTCTACAATGAGCAGTTCTTC.

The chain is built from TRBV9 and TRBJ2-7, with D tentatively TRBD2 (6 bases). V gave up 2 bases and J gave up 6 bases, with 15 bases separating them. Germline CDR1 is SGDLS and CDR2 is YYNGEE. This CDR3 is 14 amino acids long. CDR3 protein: CASSVWRDLGEQYF. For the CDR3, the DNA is TGTGCCAGCAGCGTGTGGCGGGACCTGGGCGAGCAGTACTTC.

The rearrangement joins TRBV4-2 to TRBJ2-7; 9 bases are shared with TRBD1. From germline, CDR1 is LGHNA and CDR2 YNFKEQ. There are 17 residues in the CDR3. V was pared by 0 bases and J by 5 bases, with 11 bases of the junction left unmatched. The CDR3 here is CASSQDYRTGASNEQYF. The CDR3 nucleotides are TGTGCCAGCAGCCAAGATTACAGGACAGGGGCTTCCAACGAGCAGTACTTC.

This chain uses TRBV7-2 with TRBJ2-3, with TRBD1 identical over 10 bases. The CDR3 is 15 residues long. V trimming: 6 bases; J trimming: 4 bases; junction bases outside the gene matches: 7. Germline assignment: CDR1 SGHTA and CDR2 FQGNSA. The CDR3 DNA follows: TGTGCCAGCAGGTCCGGACAGGGGGGTCCAGATACGCAGTATTTT. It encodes CASRSGQGGPDTQYF.

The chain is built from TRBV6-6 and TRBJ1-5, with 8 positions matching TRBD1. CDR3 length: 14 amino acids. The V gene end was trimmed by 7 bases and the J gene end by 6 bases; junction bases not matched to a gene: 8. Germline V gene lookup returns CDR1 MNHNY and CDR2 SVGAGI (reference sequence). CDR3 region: CASNPATGAQPQHF. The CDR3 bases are TGTGCCAGCAACCCAGCGACAGGGGCTCAGCCCCAGCATTTT.